This TCR beta chain was retrieved from a study of blood T cell repertoires in COVID-19 (TCRdb year 2020). Regarding the complete study: Samples covering the acute and convalescent phases of COVID-19 were provided by collaborators in the United States, Italy and Spain. The prospective study material was composed of cDNA or gDNA derived from T cells, B-cell-depleted T cells, or PBMCs. Subjects who had been exposed to COVID-19, were actively infected with it, or had recovered from it provided the deeply sampled blood TCRbeta repertoires that made up the dataset. The repertoires were made available in a free public database intended to serve as a resource for research on the immune response to SARS-CoV-2. The samples were drawn from the first 160 participants of the ongoing ImmuneRACE study and from 950 to 1,500 subjects provided by 6 global collaborators. A de-identified subject ID, COVID-19 status, age in years and sex were almost always included in the sample metadata. Where HLA class I and class II types were available, the types were taken from metadata supplied by the sample provider, not from assay-based typing.

What the authors observed across the whole study: The quantity of clinical and demographic metadata differed by source and by participant and was supplied without curation.

The germline ends are 7 bases apart after V is trimmed by 3 bases and J by 7 bases. Including the terminal cysteine and phenylalanine, the CDR3 comprises 13 residues. Just the 39-base CDR3 DNA is kept, in frame starting at base 1. CDR1 and CDR2, per the germline V gene, are WSHSY and SAAADI. TCRbeta CDR3 regions were amplified from genomic DNA using the immunoSEQ Assay, a bias-controlled multiplex PCR. In the source study's methods: The number of nucleated cells in each sample was estimated by amplification of reference gene primers within the assay. To quantify the absolute abundance of each unique TCRbeta CDR3 rearrangement, sequence reads were collapsed and filtered. For each sample, productive Simpson clonality was calculated by taking the square root of Simpson's diversity index across productive rearrangements. Here the immuneACCESS table is served through TCRdb, limited to in-frame sequences with V and J called. Missing clones are a known gap in these copies; in checked studies unresolved V genes cover under half, and the rest lacks a known reason. V and J calls and clone size come straight from that table; D and trimming were deduced from the DNA. The table for this sample lists roughly 110,000 clones; roughly two thirds of them were counted only once. The ten largest clones take up approximately 0.87% of the sample.

Each collaborating institution followed its own protocols to collect whole blood in K2EDTA tubes. For TCRbeta analysis, collaborators shipped samples in one of three forms: frozen whole blood, isolated PBMCs, or DNA extracted from either of those sample types. Worth noting for this clone: No cognate antigen has been identified for it. Base qualities are missing; no much larger clone stands one base away.

Sequencing was done on a sample of peripheral blood. The sequence joins TRBV10-2 to TRBJ1-6; perhaps TRBD1 is the D gene, with 6 bases matching. The TCR originated in a human donor with acute or convalescent COVID-19. The donor label of this sample is uncertain. The nucleotide sequence reads as follows: TGCGCCAGCAGTGAAAGGGGGAATTCACCCCTCCACTTT. The encoded protein is CASSERGNSPLHF.